This T cell receptor beta chain was obtained from a study of blood T cell repertoires in COVID-19. The repertoire was sequenced with immunoSEQ multiplex PCR; TCRdb's copy has only in-frame clones and lacks some. The sample includes 250,000 or so clones, approximately 84% seen only once; the top ten take around 1.7%. Looked up from germline, CDR1 is SGHRS and CDR2 is YFSETQ. This CDR3 has 14 residues. Trimming took 6 bases from V and 5 from J; bases not matched to a gene: 8. The rearrangement uses TRBV5-1 and TRBJ2-5; 9 nucleotides line up with TRBD2. The sequencing sample was made of PBMCs or T cells enriched from blood (not recorded which). The origin of this receptor is a man aged 35 to 55 who had recovered from COVID-19. In DNA form, the CDR3 reads TGCGCCAGCAAGGTGCGGGAGGGCCCCGAGACCCAGTACTTC. Translation: CASKVREGPETQYF.